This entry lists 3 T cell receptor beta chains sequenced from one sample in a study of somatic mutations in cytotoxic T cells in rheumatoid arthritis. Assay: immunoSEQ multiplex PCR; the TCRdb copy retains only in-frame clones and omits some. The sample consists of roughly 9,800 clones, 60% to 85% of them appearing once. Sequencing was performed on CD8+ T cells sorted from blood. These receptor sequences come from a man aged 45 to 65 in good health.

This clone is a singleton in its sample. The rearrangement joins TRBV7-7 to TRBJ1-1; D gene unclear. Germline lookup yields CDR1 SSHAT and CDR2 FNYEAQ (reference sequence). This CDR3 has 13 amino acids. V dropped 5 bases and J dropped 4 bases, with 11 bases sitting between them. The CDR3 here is CASSPLLATEAFF. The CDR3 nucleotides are TGTGCCAGCAGCCCTCTTCTGGCCACTGAAGCTTTCTTT.

The CDR3 DNA sequence: TGTGCCAGCAGCGCGACAGGGTCCCCCCCAGATACGCAGTATTTT. Its protein is CASSATGSPPDTQYF. The rearrangement joins TRBV9 to TRBJ2-3; 7 positions agree with TRBD1. CDR3 length equals 15 residues. V shed 3 bases and J 4 bases; nucleotides not matched to a gene: 8. CDR1 is SGDLS and CDR2 is YYNGEE in the germline V gene. Looking up the rest from reference TRBV9 and TRBJ2-3 gives the full variable domain: DSGVTQTPKHLITATGQRVTLRCSPRSGDLSVYWYQQSLDQGLQFLIQYYNGEERAKGNILERFSAQQFPDLHSELNLSSLELGDSALYFCASSATGSPPDTQYFGPGTRLTVL.

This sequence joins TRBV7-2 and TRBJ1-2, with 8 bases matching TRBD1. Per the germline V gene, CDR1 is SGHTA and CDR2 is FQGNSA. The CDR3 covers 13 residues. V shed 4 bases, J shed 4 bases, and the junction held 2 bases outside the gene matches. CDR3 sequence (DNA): TGTGCCAGCAGCTCAACAGGGGGCTATGGCTACACCTTC. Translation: CASSSTGGYGYTF.